This is a list of T cell receptor beta chains from one sample in a study of long-term antiretroviral therapy in people with HIV. TCRdb's table, derived via immunoSEQ multiplex PCR, lists solely in-frame clones and lacks some. The repertoire holds approximately 15,000 clones, with 65% to 90% as singletons. The material sequenced was unsorted PBMCs, taken 0.4 years after starting antiretroviral therapy. The source is a man in his thirties or forties with HIV. Each CDR3 is given with its conserved first and last residue. D genes are given only for firm matches. Clone size is not always given. Where it is, it says once, few, many or a class for expanded clones.

abundance: once
len: 15
d_gene: NA
v_gene: TRBV4-2
j_gene: TRBJ2-2
CDR3nt: TGTGCCAGCAGCCAATCCACCACGGAGACCGGGGAGCTGTTTTTT
CDR3aa: CASSQSTTETGELFF

abundance: NA
len: 15
d_gene: NA
v_gene: TRBV7-9
j_gene: TRBJ2-7
CDR3nt: TGTGCCAGCAGCCCCGGGCCTGATCGAGGCTACGAGCAGTACTTC
CDR3aa: CASSPGPDRGYEQYF

abundance: NA
len: 14
d_gene: NA
v_gene: TRBV27
j_gene: TRBJ2-7
CDR3nt: TGTGCCAGCAGTTTATCATCGAACGCGGGTGAGCAGTACTTC
CDR3aa: CASSLSSNAGEQYF

abundance: NA
len: 16
d_gene: TRBD1
v_gene: TRBV30
j_gene: TRBJ2-1
CDR3nt: TGTGCCTGGAGTGACGATCCCCGGGACAGGGACAATGAGCAGTTCTTC
CDR3aa: CAWSDDPRDRDNEQFF

abundance: NA
len: 15
d_gene: TRBD1
v_gene: TRBV19
j_gene: TRBJ1-2
CDR3nt: TGTGCCAGTAGTCCGCTGGGACAGGAGAACTATGGCTACACCTTC
CDR3aa: CASSPLGQENYGYTF

abundance: NA
len: 11
d_gene: NA
v_gene: TRBV5-1
j_gene: TRBJ2-1
CDR3nt: TGCGCCAGCAGCTCGCACAATGAGCAGTTCTTC
CDR3aa: CASSSHNEQFF

abundance: NA
len: 14
d_gene: NA
v_gene: TRBV10-3
j_gene: TRBJ2-7
CDR3nt: TGTGCCATCAGTGAAGACAGTACCTACGAGCTGGCGTACTTC
CDR3aa: CAISEDSTYELAYF

abundance: NA
len: 15
d_gene: NA
v_gene: TRBV30
j_gene: TRBJ2-2
CDR3nt: TGTGCCTGGAGTAGAGGTGGCGGAATCACCGGGGAGCTGTTTTTT
CDR3aa: CAWSRGGGITGELFF

abundance: NA
len: 12
d_gene: NA
v_gene: TRBV28
j_gene: TRBJ1-5
CDR3nt: TGTGCCAGCAAACGTCCTAATCAGCCCCAGCATTTT
CDR3aa: CASKRPNQPQHF

abundance: NA
len: 14
d_gene: NA
v_gene: TRBV5-1
j_gene: TRBJ2-1
CDR3nt: TGCGCCAGCAGCGTGGACAGTTCCTACAATGAGCAGTTCTTC
CDR3aa: CASSVDSSYNEQFF

abundance: NA
len: 17
d_gene: TRBD2
v_gene: TRBV2
j_gene: TRBJ2-3
CDR3nt: TGTGCCAGCAGTTACCCGACTAGCGGGGGGACCACAGATACGCAGTATTTT
CDR3aa: CASSYPTSGGTTDTQYF

abundance: NA
len: 13
d_gene: NA
v_gene: TRBV28
j_gene: TRBJ2-5
CDR3nt: TGTGCCAGCAGTTTAGTGTTCCAAGAGACCCAGTACTTC
CDR3aa: CASSLVFQETQYF

abundance: NA
len: 16
d_gene: NA
v_gene: TRBV4-2
j_gene: TRBJ2-2
CDR3nt: TGTGCCAGCAGCCAAGGAGTTTGGGCCAACACCGGGGAGCTGTTTTTT
CDR3aa: CASSQGVWANTGELFF

abundance: NA
len: 17
d_gene: TRBD2
v_gene: TRBV7-9
j_gene: TRBJ2-1
CDR3nt: TGTGCCAGCAGCTCCTCTTACGGCGGGAGGACGGGCAATGAGCAGTTCTTC
CDR3aa: CASSSSYGGRTGNEQFF

abundance: NA
len: 15
d_gene: TRBD1
v_gene: TRBV11-3
j_gene: TRBJ2-2
CDR3nt: TGTGCCAGCAGCCCACGACAGGGTGGGGCCGGGGAGCTGTTTTTT
CDR3aa: CASSPRQGGAGELFF

abundance: once
len: 17
d_gene: NA
v_gene: TRBV30
j_gene: TRBJ1-6
CDR3nt: TGTGCCTGGGCCGCGGGACTGCAAAGCTCCTATAATTCACCCCTCCACTTT
CDR3aa: CAWAAGLQSSYNSPLHF

abundance: NA
len: 15
d_gene: TRBD2
v_gene: TRBV28
j_gene: TRBJ2-3
CDR3nt: TGTGCCAGCAGTCCGGGACTAGAGGGCACAGATACGCAGTATTTT
CDR3aa: CASSPGLEGTDTQYF

abundance: NA
len: 13
d_gene: NA
v_gene: TRBV11-1
j_gene: TRBJ1-1
CDR3nt: TGTGCCAGCAGCTTCAAGCAGGGCACTGAAGCTTTCTTT
CDR3aa: CASSFKQGTEAFF

abundance: NA
len: 16
d_gene: TRBD1
v_gene: TRBV4-1
j_gene: TRBJ2-7
CDR3nt: TGCGCCAGCAGCCAAGGGGGGACAGGGGCCTCGCACGAGCAGTACTTC
CDR3aa: CASSQGGTGASHEQYF

abundance: NA
len: 15
d_gene: TRBD1
v_gene: TRBV29-1
j_gene: TRBJ2-5
CDR3nt: TGCAGCGTTGCAAGCGACAGGGGGCGACGAGAGACCCAGTACTTC
CDR3aa: CSVASDRGRRETQYF

abundance: NA
len: 13
d_gene: NA
v_gene: TRBV19
j_gene: TRBJ1-2
CDR3nt: TGTGCCAGTACTCTAGCGGGGGCGTATGGCTACACCTTC
CDR3aa: CASTLAGAYGYTF

abundance: NA
len: 16
d_gene: NA
v_gene: TRBV7-2
j_gene: TRBJ2-7
CDR3nt: TGTGCCAGCACCCATAGGGGGGGGGAGTCGCCAAGGGAGCAGTACTTC
CDR3aa: CASTHRGGESPREQYF

abundance: NA
len: 19
d_gene: TRBD2
v_gene: TRBV4-1
j_gene: TRBJ2-7
CDR3nt: TGCGCCAGCAGCCAAGGGACTAGCGGGGGGCCAGGGAGGTCCTACGAGCAGTACTTC
CDR3aa: CASSQGTSGGPGRSYEQYF

abundance: NA
len: 14
d_gene: NA
v_gene: TRBV6-5
j_gene: TRBJ2-7
CDR3nt: TGTGCCAGCAGTTACCGGAGGACACCAGAGGAGCAGTACTTC
CDR3aa: CASSYRRTPEEQYF